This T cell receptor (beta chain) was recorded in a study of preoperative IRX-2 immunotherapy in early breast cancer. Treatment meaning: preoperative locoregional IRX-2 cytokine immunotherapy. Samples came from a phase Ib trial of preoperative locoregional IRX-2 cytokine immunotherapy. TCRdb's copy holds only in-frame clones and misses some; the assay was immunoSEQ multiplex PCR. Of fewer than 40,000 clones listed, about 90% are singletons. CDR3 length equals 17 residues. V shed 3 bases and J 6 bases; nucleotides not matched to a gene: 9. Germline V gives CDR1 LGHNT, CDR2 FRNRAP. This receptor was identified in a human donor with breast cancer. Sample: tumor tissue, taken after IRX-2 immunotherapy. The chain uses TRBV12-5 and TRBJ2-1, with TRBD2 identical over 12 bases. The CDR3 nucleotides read TGTGCTAGTGGTTTCCCCACTAGCGGGAGGATGATCAATGAGCAGTTCTTC. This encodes CASGFPTSGRMINEQFF.